Below are 21 T cell receptor beta chains sequenced from a single sample in a study of T-cell reconstitution after alpha-beta-depleted transplantation in children. Unique molecular identifiers were incorporated when the TCRbeta library was constructed. TCRdb re-called the PCR reads through MiXCR, storing one row per CDR3 protein. The sample includes fewer than 250,000 distinct CDR3 sequences, approximately 19% of them seen just once. The sequencing here drew on PBMCs, mostly from graft donor cells, taken 360 days after TCRalphabeta/CD19-depleted stem cell transplant. These receptors were obtained from a male patient aged 2-15 years who had a stem cell transplant for acute lymphoblastic leukemia, so the T cells may come from the graft donor.

The CDR3 bases are TGTGCCAGCAGTCCCATGGAGCGGGAGGGCCTGGAGACCCAGTACTTC. Its translation is CASSPMEREGLETQYF. The chain combines TRBV12-3 or TRBV12-4 with TRBJ2-5; 10 bases align to TRBD2. V lost 5 bases to trimming and J lost 5 bases; unmatched junction nucleotides: 11. This CDR3 is built from 16 residues.

This clonotype has only a few counts. The chain employs TRBV7-2 and TRBJ1-1, with D possibly being TRBD1 (6 bases). The CDR3 spans 13 residues. Trimming removed 5 bases at V and 4 bases at J, with 11 bases between. CDR1 and CDR2 from the germline V gene are SGHTA and FQGNSA. The CDR3 DNA reads as TGTGCCAGCAGCGCCCGAGGGGGCACTGAAGCTTTCTTT. Translating gives CASSARGGTEAFF.

This clonotype appeared a few times. The genes are TRBV4-3 and TRBJ2-3; 15 nucleotides agree with TRBD2. V lost 1 base to trimming and J lost 6 bases; unmatched junction nucleotides: 5. Germline V gene sequence: CDR1 LGHNA, CDR2 YSLEER. The CDR3 spans 17 residues. The CDR3 loop is CASSQGTSGGDVDTQYF. CDR3 in DNA: TGCGCCAGCAGCCAAGGGACTAGCGGGGGGGACGTGGATACGCAGTATTTT.

The sample holds a few counts of this clonotype. The chain uses TRBV25-1 and TRBJ2-1; TRBD1 or TRBD2 may be the D gene (5 bases each). The CDR3 has 16 residues. In germline, CDR1 is MGHDK, CDR2 SYGVNS. V was clipped by 1 base and J by 6 bases, with 16 bases between them. The CDR3 nucleotides read TGTGCCAGCAGTGAATGGGCAGGGAGATTGATCAATGAGCAGTTCTTC. Its protein product is CASSEWAGRLINEQFF. Together with reference TRBV25-1 and TRBJ2-1, the CDR3 gives the full variable domain: EADIYQTPRYLVIGTGKKITLECSQTMGHDKMYWYQQDPGMELHLIHYSYGVNSTEKGDLSSESTVSRIRTEHFPLTLESARPSHTSQYLCASSEWAGRLINEQFFGPGTRLTVL.

CDR3 protein: CASSQDHSRDEQFF. CDR3 nucleotide sequence: TGTGCCAGCAGCCAAGATCACTCTAGGGATGAGCAGTTCTTC. V usage is TRBV4-2 and J usage is TRBJ2-1; no firm D call. V lost 0 bases and J lost 8, with 11 bases in between. The CDR3 extends over 14 amino acids. Germline values: CDR1 LGHNA, CDR2 YNFKEQ.

This rearrangement joins TRBV10-3 to TRBJ1-1, with D unclear. With 2 bases removed from V and 0 bases from J, the gap between germline ends came to 4 bases. CDR3 size: 13 residues. Germline V gene sequence: CDR1 ENHRY, CDR2 SYGVKD. The CDR3 coding sequence is TGTGCCATCAGTGAGGGCTTGAACACTGAAGCTTTCTTT. Amino acid sequence: CAISEGLNTEAFF.

V usage is TRBV7-9 and J usage is TRBJ2-2; D is uncertain. The germline gives CDR1 SEHNR, CDR2 FQNEAQ (reference sequence). The CDR3 has 14 amino acids. The ends were cut back, 5 bases at V and 7 bases at J, with 14 bases in the middle. The CDR3 region is CASSPDLAIGELFF. The CDR3 nucleotides read TGTGCCAGCAGCCCTGACTTAGCAATCGGGGAGCTGTTTTTT.

At least ten counts were recorded for this clonotype. The chain recombines TRBV13 with TRBJ2-7, with 7 bases fitting TRBD2. V was pared by 4 bases and J by 2 bases, with 5 bases of the junction left unmatched. The germline V gene encodes CDR1 PRHDT and CDR2 FYEKMQ (reference sequence). The CDR3 totals 14 residues. The CDR3 DNA is TGTGCCAGCAGCTCTAGCGGAAATACCTACGAGCAGTACTTC. As protein: CASSSSGNTYEQYF.

This clonotype has a handful of counts. The chain employs TRBV7-9 and TRBJ1-5, with no clear D. V lost 5 bases to trimming and J lost 2 bases, with 13 bases between them. Germline CDR1 and CDR2: SEHNR and FQNEAQ (reference sequence). CDR3 length: 15 amino acids. This CDR3 reads CASSREGRGNQPQHF. CDR3 nucleotides: TGTGCCAGCAGCCGTGAGGGTAGGGGCAATCAGCCCCAGCATTTT.

This chain joins TRBV12-3 or TRBV12-4 and TRBJ2-3, with TRBD2 matching over 9 bases. With V trimmed by 2 bases and J by 2 bases, 5 bases remained unmatched. The CDR3 spans 16 residues. This chain's CDR3 is CASSLSSGTYTDTQYF. CDR3 nucleotides: TGTGCCAGCAGTTTATCTAGCGGGACTTACACAGATACGCAGTATTTT.

The chain links TRBV5-1 to TRBJ2-7; TRBD1 is a possible D gene (5 bases). The CDR3 is made up of 14 amino acids. Per germline, CDR1 SGHRS and CDR2 YFSETQ. V lost 4 bases to trimming and J lost 2 bases, with 13 bases between them. Here the CDR3 DNA reads TGCGCCAGCAGCCAAAAGGACACCACCTACGAGCAGTACTTC. Its protein product is CASSQKDTTYEQYF.

This clonotype was recorded a few times. This rearrangement joins TRBV11-2 to TRBJ2-7; weak D call: TRBD1 (5 bases). V was shortened by 4 bases and J by 1 base, with 23 bases between the two germline ends. This CDR3 is 18 amino acids long. Germline CDR1 is SGHAT and CDR2 is FQNNGV. The CDR3: CASSSRQTDSSGSYEQYF. CDR3 DNA sequence: TGTGCCAGCAGCTCACGACAGACTGACTCATCAGGGTCCTACGAGCAGTACTTC. The variable domain in full, with the rest retrieved from reference TRBV11-2 and TRBJ2-7, is EAGVAQSPRYKIIEKRQSVAFWCNPISGHATLYWYQQILGQGPKLLIQFQNNGVVDDSQLPKDRFSAERLKGVDSTLKIQPAKLEDSAVYLCASSSRQTDSSGSYEQYFGPGTRLTVT.

The genes are TRBV12-3 or TRBV12-4 and TRBJ2-2, with D possibly called TRBD1 or TRBD2 (6 bases each). Trimming removed 2 bases from V and 6 bases from J, with 10 bases in between. The CDR3 is made up of 14 amino acids. As DNA, the CDR3 is TGTGCCAGCAGTTTAAGGGGGGCACCCGGGGAGCTGTTTTTT. It encodes CASSLRGAPGELFF.

The chain combines TRBV7-8 with TRBJ2-5; 11 nucleotides align to TRBD1. Germline V lookup: CDR1 SGHVS, CDR2 FQNEAQ. The CDR3 consists of 15 residues. V lost 3 bases, J lost 9 bases, and 9 bases stayed unmatched. In DNA form, the CDR3 reads TGTGCCAGCAGCTTCCTCGGGACAGGGGGATATGCCCAGTACTTC. It encodes CASSFLGTGGYAQYF.

V gene TRBV11-2 combines with J gene TRBJ2-3, with TRBD2 identical over 9 bases. This CDR3 spans 18 amino acids. Germline V gene sequence: CDR1 SGHAT, CDR2 FQNNGV. V dropped 5 bases and J dropped 2; count of bases not matched to a gene: 14. The CDR3 loop reads CASSPGGTSRSNTDTQYF. In DNA form, the CDR3 reads TGTGCCAGCAGCCCCGGGGGGACTAGCAGGAGCAACACAGATACGCAGTATTTT.

This clonotype showed up just a few times. The J gene is TRBJ2-3, the V gene TRBV4-3; the match to TRBD2 covers 9 bases. CDR3 length: 15 residues. The junction had 12 bases not matched to a gene; V was cut back by 0 bases and J by 14 bases. Germline V gives CDR1 LGHNA, CDR2 YSLEER. CDR3 loop: CASSQEGLAGWPAYF. DNA for the CDR3: TGCGCCAGCAGCCAAGAGGGTCTAGCGGGGTGGCCGGCGTATTTT.

In this sample, this clonotype turned up a few times. The chain joins TRBV7-2 to TRBJ1-2, with 7 bases fitting TRBD1. The CDR3 consists of 13 residues. Unmatched junction bases numbered 6, after V lost 3 bases and J lost 8 bases. The germline V gene encodes CDR1 SGHTA and CDR2 FQGNSA. CDR3 nucleotide sequence: TGTGCCAGCAGCTTGGAACAGGGGCGGGGCTACACCTTC. Encoded protein: CASSLEQGRGYTF.

V gene TRBV7-8 combines with J gene TRBJ2-5, with D unresolved. The CDR3 consists of 12 residues. V lost 8 bases to trimming and J lost 3 bases, with 10 bases between them. Germline V CDR1 and CDR2: SGHVS, FQNEAQ. In nucleotides, the CDR3 is TGTGCCAGCGGCGGAAGCAAAGAGACCCAGTACTTC. Its translation is CASGGSKETQYF.

A few counts support this clonotype. The chain uses TRBV12-3 or TRBV12-4 and TRBJ1-5; D is ambiguous. V lost 5 bases and J lost 12, with 11 bases in between. The CDR3 has 11 residues. The CDR3 nucleotides read TGTGCCAGCAGTCTAGGCCAAGTCCAGCATTTT. It is translated as CASSLGQVQHF.

This clonotype showed up just a few times. The rearrangement uses TRBV20-1 and TRBJ2-5; the D gene is possibly TRBD2 (6 bases). This CDR3 spans 15 amino acids. Germline V lookup: CDR1 DFQATT, CDR2 SNEGSKA (reference sequence). Trimming removed 6 bases from V and 5 bases from J, with 22 bases in between. This CDR3 reads CSARAAGGIVETQYF. The CDR3, as DNA: TGCAGTGCACGAGCGGCCGGGGGAATCGTGGAGACCCAGTACTTC.

The genes are TRBV29-1 and TRBJ2-5; 14 nucleotides agree with TRBD2. V lost 5 bases to trimming and J lost 5 bases; unmatched junction nucleotides: 19. Per the germline V gene, CDR1 is SQVTM and CDR2 is ANQGSEA. This CDR3 is built from 19 residues. The CDR3 region is CSVNIRGLAGGQRRETQYF. The DNA of the CDR3 is TGCAGCGTTAACATCCGAGGACTAGCGGGGGGACAAAGGAGGGAGACCCAGTACTTC.